Listed here is a single T cell receptor (beta chain). Its antigen is not known. This sample was taken from a study of cytomegalovirus exposure and HLA in healthy donors. Study results and limitations: Three chains tied to CMV proved CMV antigen-specific in vitro. Cytomegalovirus-associated status was assigned to fewer than 200 TCR beta chains.

Sequencing was performed with immunoSEQ multiplex PCR; in TCRdb, only in-frame clones are kept and a portion is missing. The sample has about 69,000 clones; roughly 95% are singletons. The material sequenced was PBMCs. This TCR derives from a woman younger than 35 in good health and CMV-seropositive.

The CDR3 spells CASSWGGISEQYF. The CDR3, as DNA: TGTGCCAGCAGCTGGGGGGGGATATCCGAGCAGTACTTC. The J gene is TRBJ2-7, the V gene TRBV7-9; 7 nucleotides agree with TRBD2. Losses at the gene ends were 4 bases for V and 6 bases for J; bases not matched to a gene: 6. The CDR3 runs 13 residues. The V gene's germline CDR1 is SEHNR and CDR2 FQNEAQ (reference sequence).